A single sample gave rise to the 21 T cell receptor beta chains below, sequenced in a study of blood T cell repertoires in COVID-19. Profiling relied on immunoSEQ multiplex PCR, and the TCRdb table lists in-frame clones only, not all of them. The sample contains 150,000 to 200,000 clones, 60% to 80% of which appear only once. The sample consisted of peripheral blood. The source is a woman in her 70s with acute or convalescent COVID-19.

The chain is built from TRBV5-1 and TRBJ2-3; TRBD2 aligns across 7 bases. This CDR3 spans 16 amino acids. Germline-derived CDR1 and CDR2 are SGHRS and YFSETQ. Trimming removed 0 bases from V and 1 base from J; junction bases left unmatched: 5. The chain's CDR3 is CASSLEASGRTDTQYF. CDR3 nucleotide sequence: TGCGCCAGCAGCTTGGAGGCTAGCGGACGCACAGATACGCAGTATTTT.

This sequence joins TRBV7-8 and TRBJ2-7, with 10 bases identical to TRBD1. CDR1 is SGHVS and CDR2 is FQNEAQ in the germline V gene. With 5 bases clipped from V and 6 bases from J, the junction kept 7 bases outside the gene matches. CDR3 length: 14 amino acids. The CDR3 region is CASSDGQGDREQYF. Here the CDR3 DNA reads TGTGCCAGCAGCGATGGACAGGGGGATCGCGAGCAGTACTTC.

The rearrangement links TRBV15 to TRBJ1-4; D is undetermined. Trimming removed 0 bases from V and 10 bases from J, with 15 bases in between. The CDR3 runs to 15 residues. In germline, CDR1 is LNHNV, CDR2 YYDKDF (reference sequence). The CDR3 nucleotides read TGTGCCACCAGCAGAGAGACGGGAGGGCTGGGAAAACTGTTTTTT. This gives the protein CATSRETGGLGKLFF.

This clone was found once. This chain's CDR3 is CASSQVASGEYEQYF. DNA for the CDR3: TGTGCCAGCAGCCAAGTGGCTAGCGGGGAATACGAGCAGTACTTC. The chain has TRBV3-1 (or the pseudogene TRBV3-2) and TRBJ2-7, with 9 nucleotides matching TRBD2. The germline CDR1 and CDR2 sequences are LGHDT and YNNKEL (reference sequence). The J segment lost 4 bases and the V segment lost 1 base, leaving 5 bases of the junction unmatched. There are 15 residues in the CDR3.

This chain uses TRBV3-1 (or the pseudogene TRBV3-2) with TRBJ2-3; 14 bases match TRBD2. The CDR3 runs to 19 residues. Unmatched junction bases numbered 10, after V lost 5 bases and J lost 0 bases. The germline V gene has CDR1 LGHDT and CDR2 YNNKEL (reference sequence). This chain's CDR3 is CASSYGLAGGLFSTDTQYF. DNA for the CDR3: TGTGCCAGCAGCTACGGACTAGCGGGAGGCCTATTTAGCACAGATACGCAGTATTTT.

The chain couples TRBV5-8 to TRBJ2-2, with unresolved D. From germline, CDR1 is SGHTS and CDR2 YDEGEE. This CDR3 is built from 16 residues. With 0 bases removed from V and 5 bases from J, the gap between germline ends came to 14 bases. As DNA, the CDR3 is TGTGCCAGCAGCTTGGCCCCGAACAGTCGGACCGGGGAGCTGTTTTTT. Protein product: CASSLAPNSRTGELFF.

To note about this clone: Other DNA sequences from this sample encode an identical CDR3 as well. The CDR3 is CASSIGGANQPQHF. In DNA form, the CDR3 reads TGTGCCAGTAGTATTGGGGGGGCCAATCAGCCCCAGCATTTT. V and J are TRBV19 and TRBJ1-5, with D possibly being TRBD1 (6 bases). The germline V gene encodes CDR1 LNHDA and CDR2 SQIVND (reference sequence). The V end lost 3 bases, the J end lost 3 bases, and 9 bases lay between the germline ends. The CDR3 is made up of 14 amino acids.

This clone was seen once. The chain couples TRBV5-1 to TRBJ2-1; no clear D gene. This CDR3 has 15 residues. V was pared by 0 bases and J by 2 bases, with 9 bases between. CDR1 and CDR2 from the germline V gene are SGHRS and YFSETQ. Here the CDR3 reads CASSLASAAYNEQFF. As DNA, the CDR3 is TGCGCCAGCAGCTTGGCCTCGGCGGCCTACAATGAGCAGTTCTTC.

This clone was counted once. This CDR3 reads CASDTGTGELFF. Here the CDR3 DNA reads TGTGCCAGCGACACTGGGACCGGGGAGCTGTTTTTT. The rearrangement uses TRBV7-7 and TRBJ2-2; D remains unclear. The V gene's germline CDR1 is SSHAT and CDR2 FNYEAQ (reference sequence). CDR3 size: 12 residues. V dropped 8 bases and J dropped 5 bases, with 9 bases sitting between them.

This clone was found once. V and J are TRBV19 and TRBJ1-5; 9 nucleotides agree with TRBD1. The V gene's germline CDR1 is LNHDA and CDR2 SQIVND (reference sequence). V lost 5 bases, J lost 7 bases, and 9 bases stayed unmatched. CDR3 length equals 15 residues. The CDR3 coding sequence is TGTGCCAGTAGTTCCCTACAGGGGGCAGGGCAGCCCCAGCATTTT. It encodes CASSSLQGAGQPQHF.

The genes are TRBV2 and TRBJ2-7; the match to TRBD2 covers 8 bases. The V segment lost 3 bases and the J segment 4 bases; nucleotides outside the gene matches: 8. Germline V gene data show CDR1 as SNHLY and CDR2 as FYNNEI. This CDR3 contains 15 residues. CDR3 residues: CASSEVTSGGYEQYF. The CDR3 DNA is TGTGCCAGCAGTGAGGTAACTAGCGGAGGTTACGAGCAGTACTTC.

For the CDR3, the DNA is TGTGCCGGGCTCAAACAGCGGACAGGGCTTCCAACTAATGAAAAACTGTTTTTT. This encodes CAGLKQRTGLPTNEKLFF. This chain links TRBV30 with TRBJ1-4; 8 positions agree with TRBD1. Germline V gene data show CDR1 as GTSNPN and CDR2 as SVGIG (reference sequence). Trimming took 8 bases from V and 0 from J; bases not matched to a gene: 17. The CDR3 is 18 residues long.

The chain recombines TRBV7-2 with TRBJ2-3; 9 bases are shared with TRBD2. The CDR3 consists of 18 residues. J was trimmed by 7 bases and V by 2 bases; bases with no gene match: 16. CDR1 is SGHTA and CDR2 is FQGNSA in the germline V gene. CDR3 loop: CASSLLAASGTFMNTQYF. CDR3 DNA sequence: TGTGCCAGCAGCTTATTGGCTGCTAGCGGGACGTTCATGAATACGCAGTATTTT.

The genes are TRBV5-1 and TRBJ2-3, with 8 positions matching TRBD1. V was clipped by 3 bases and J by 5 bases; unmatched bases: 8. This CDR3 region has 15 residues. Germline V gives CDR1 SGHRS, CDR2 YFSETQ. CDR3 protein: CASSSLQGAKDTQYF. CDR3 coding DNA: TGCGCCAGCAGCTCGCTTCAGGGGGCGAAAGATACGCAGTATTTT.

The chain couples TRBV27 to TRBJ1-2; D is perhaps TRBD1 (6 bases). The CDR3 extends over 14 amino acids. Trimming stripped 4 bases from V and 3 bases from J, with 12 bases between. Germline V gene data show CDR1 as MNHEY and CDR2 as SMNVEV (reference sequence). CDR3 amino acids: CASSSRGFDYGYTF. As DNA, the CDR3 is TGTGCCAGCAGTTCCAGGGGTTTTGACTATGGCTACACCTTC.

The chain employs TRBV5-1 and TRBJ2-7, with TRBD2 identical over 8 bases. V was pared by 4 bases and J by 0 bases, with 12 bases of the junction left unmatched. In germline, CDR1 is SGHRS, CDR2 YFSETQ. This CDR3 is 17 amino acids long. The CDR3 DNA reads TGCGCCAGCAGCGGTGGAGGGCTAGCGGGTTCCTCCTACGAGCAGTACTTC. Its protein is CASSGGGLAGSSYEQYF.

The gene calls are TRBV5-4 and TRBJ2-7; D is perhaps TRBD2 (7 bases). This CDR3 region has 13 residues. Trimming pared 2 bases from V and 6 bases from J, leaving 12 bases between. Germline V gene lookup returns CDR1 SGHNT and CDR2 YYREEE (reference sequence). In nucleotides, the CDR3 is TGTGCCAGCAGCTTAACAGGGAGGGCCGAGCAGTACTTC. This translates into CASSLTGRAEQYF.

This clone is a singleton in its sample. CDR3 amino acids: CASSLTGEFLLDNEQFF. CDR3 DNA sequence: TGTGCCAGCAGTTTAACAGGTGAATTCCTCCTTGACAATGAGCAGTTCTTC. The V gene is TRBV27, the J gene TRBJ2-1, with D perhaps matching TRBD1 (5 bases). Germline V CDR1 and CDR2: MNHEY, SMNVEV (reference sequence). The CDR3 is made up of 17 amino acids. V lost 2 bases, J lost 5 bases, and 19 bases lay in between.

V usage is TRBV6-5 and J usage is TRBJ1-2; D is possibly TRBD1 (6 bases). CDR1 is MNHEY and CDR2 is SVGAGI in the germline V gene. The length of the CDR3 is 14 residues. V lost 6 bases to trimming and J lost 6 bases, with 17 bases between them. CDR3 DNA sequence: TGTGCCAGCAGCCCACAGGGAGGGAAAAATGGCTACACCTTC. Encoded protein: CASSPQGGKNGYTF.

The V call is TRBV12-5, the J call TRBJ1-2; 7 bases match TRBD1. The CDR3 sequence is 15 residues long. Per the germline V gene, CDR1 is LGHNT and CDR2 is FRNRAP. Unmatched junction bases numbered 6, after V lost 1 base and J lost 4 bases. CDR3 in amino acids: CASGLAYRGSYGYTF. The DNA of the CDR3 is TGTGCTAGTGGTTTGGCCTACAGGGGAAGCTATGGCTACACCTTC.

In this sample, this clone turned up a few times. This chain connects TRBV5-1 to TRBJ1-1, with a weak D call TRBD1 (5 bases). The CDR3 extends over 13 amino acids. Trimming took 4 bases from V and 1 from J, leaving 8 bases between them. Germline loops: CDR1 SGHRS, CDR2 YFSETQ. This CDR3 reads CASSAGQNTEAFF. CDR3 DNA sequence: TGCGCCAGCAGCGCAGGACAGAACACTGAAGCTTTCTTT.